These 5 T cell receptor beta chains were sequenced from one sample in a study of T cell responses to AZD1222 COVID-19 vaccine. Here immunoSEQ multiplex PCR was the method, and the copy in TCRdb shows in-frame clones only, minus some. This sample carries 95,000 to 150,000 clones, about 88% of them seen once, and the ten largest clones take roughly 4.5%. Sequenced here: peripheral blood, sampled on day 0 of AZD1222 vaccination. These TCRs come from an adult in good health.

This clone has just a few counts. The chain combines TRBV6-5 with TRBJ2-5; D remains ambiguous. This CDR3 has 15 residues. Germline CDR1 reads MNHEY; CDR2 reads SVGAGI. The V gene lost 7 bases and the J gene lost 6 bases, with 21 bases spanning the gap. CDR3 amino acids: CASIEVTHAWQTQYF. The CDR3 DNA reads TGTGCCAGCATAGAGGTAACTCACGCCTGGCAGACCCAGTACTTC.

A remark on this clone: Other DNA sequences in this sample translate to the same CDR3. The chain couples TRBV5-1 to TRBJ2-7, with unresolved D. Trimming took off 0 bases at V and 2 bases at J, with 3 bases between the two ends. The CDR3 spans 12 residues. CDR1 and CDR2 (germline): SGHRS, YFSETQ. The CDR3: CASSLEPYEQYF. CDR3 in DNA: TGCGCCAGCAGCTTGGAACCCTACGAGCAGTACTTC.

The chain recombines TRBV9 with TRBJ1-1, with 9 nucleotides matching TRBD1. There are 18 residues in the CDR3. V lost 4 bases, J lost 4 bases, and 17 bases stayed unmatched. Germline V lookup: CDR1 SGDLS, CDR2 YYNGEE. CDR3 protein: CASSPSPSGTGRITEAFF. CDR3 DNA sequence: TGTGCCAGCAGCCCGAGCCCCTCCGGGACAGGGCGTATCACTGAAGCTTTCTTT.

The chain uses TRBV7-2 and TRBJ1-5, with TRBD1 matching 7 bases. The CDR3 has 17 amino acids. V trimming: 6 bases; J trimming: 4 bases; junction bases outside the gene matches: 15. CDR1 SGHTA and CDR2 FQGNSA come from the germline V gene. This chain's CDR3 is CASRPFQGRGPNQPQHF. The CDR3 DNA is TGTGCCAGCAGACCTTTTCAGGGAAGGGGGCCTAATCAGCCCCAGCATTTT. The variable domain in full, with the rest retrieved from reference TRBV7-2 and TRBJ1-5, is GAGVSQSPSNKVTEKGKDVELRCDPISGHTALYWYRQSLGQGLEFLIYFQGNSAPDKSGLPSDRFSAERTGGSVSTLTIQRTQQEDSAVYLCASRPFQGRGPNQPQHFGDGTRLSIL.

This chain uses TRBV5-1 with TRBJ2-7; D remains ambiguous. Germline V gives CDR1 SGHRS, CDR2 YFSETQ. V dropped 0 bases and J dropped 2 bases, with 6 bases sitting between them. This CDR3 is 13 amino acids long. This CDR3 is CASSLGGTYEQYF. The CDR3 region has the DNA TGCGCCAGCAGCTTGGGAGGAACCTACGAGCAGTACTTC.